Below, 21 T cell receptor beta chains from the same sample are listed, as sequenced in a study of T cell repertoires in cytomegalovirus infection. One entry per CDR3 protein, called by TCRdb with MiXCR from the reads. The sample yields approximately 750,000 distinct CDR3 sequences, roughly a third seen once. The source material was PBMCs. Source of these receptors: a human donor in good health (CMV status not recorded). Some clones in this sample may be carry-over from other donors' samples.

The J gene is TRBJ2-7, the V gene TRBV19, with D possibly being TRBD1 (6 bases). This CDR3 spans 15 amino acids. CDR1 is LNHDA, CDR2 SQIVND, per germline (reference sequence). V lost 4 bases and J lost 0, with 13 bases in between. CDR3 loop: CASSSPAGVSYEQYF. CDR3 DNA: TGTGCCAGTAGTAGCCCGGCAGGGGTCTCCTACGAGCAGTACTTC. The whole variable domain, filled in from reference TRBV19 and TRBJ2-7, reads DGGITQSPKYLFRKEGQNVTLSCEQNLNHDAMYWYRQDPGQGLRLIYYSQIVNDFQKGDIAEGYSVSREKKESFPLTVTSAQKNPTAFYLCASSSPAGVSYEQYFGPGTRLTVT.

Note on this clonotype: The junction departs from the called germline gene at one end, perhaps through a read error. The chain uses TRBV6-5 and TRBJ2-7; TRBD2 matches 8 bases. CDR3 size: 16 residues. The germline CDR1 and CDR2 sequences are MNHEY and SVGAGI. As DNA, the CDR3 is TGTGCCAGCAGTTACTCGTATAGCGGGGACTCCGACGAGCAGTACTTC. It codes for CASSYSYSGDSDEQYF.

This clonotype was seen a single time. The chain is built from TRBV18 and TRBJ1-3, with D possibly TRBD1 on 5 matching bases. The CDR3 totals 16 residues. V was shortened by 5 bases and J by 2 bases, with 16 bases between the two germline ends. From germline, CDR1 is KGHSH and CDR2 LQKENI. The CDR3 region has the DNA TGTGCCAGCTCATCTGATTCCGGGACTGCTGGAAACACCATATATTTT. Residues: CASSSDSGTAGNTIYF.

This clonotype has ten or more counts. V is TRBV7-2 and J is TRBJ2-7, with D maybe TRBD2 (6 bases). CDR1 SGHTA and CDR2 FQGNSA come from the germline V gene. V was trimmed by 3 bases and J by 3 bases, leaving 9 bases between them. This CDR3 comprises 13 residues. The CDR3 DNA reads TGTGCCAGCAGCTTGGGACTCAACTACGAGCAGTACTTC. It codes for CASSLGLNYEQYF.

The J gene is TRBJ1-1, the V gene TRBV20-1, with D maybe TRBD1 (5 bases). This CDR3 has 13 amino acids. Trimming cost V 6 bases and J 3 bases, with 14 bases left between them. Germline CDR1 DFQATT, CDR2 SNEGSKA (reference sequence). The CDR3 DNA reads TGCAGTGCCAACAGTGGGGGTCACACTGAAGCTTTCTTT. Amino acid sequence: CSANSGGHTEAFF.

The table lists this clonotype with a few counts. CDR3 sequence: CASSYAGPGNTIYF. The CDR3 bases are TGTGCCAGCAGTTACGCAGGACCTGGAAACACCATATATTTT. The chain links TRBV6-5 to TRBJ1-3; no clear D. The V end lost 2 bases, the J end lost 2 bases, and 7 bases lay between the germline ends. The CDR3 spans 14 residues. Germline V gives CDR1 MNHEY, CDR2 SVGAGI.

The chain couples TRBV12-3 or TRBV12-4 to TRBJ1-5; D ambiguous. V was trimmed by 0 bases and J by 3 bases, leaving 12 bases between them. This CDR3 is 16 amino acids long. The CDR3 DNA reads TGTGCCAGCAGTTTAGCCGGACGGGGATACAATCAGCCCCAGCATTTT. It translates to CASSLAGRGYNQPQHF.

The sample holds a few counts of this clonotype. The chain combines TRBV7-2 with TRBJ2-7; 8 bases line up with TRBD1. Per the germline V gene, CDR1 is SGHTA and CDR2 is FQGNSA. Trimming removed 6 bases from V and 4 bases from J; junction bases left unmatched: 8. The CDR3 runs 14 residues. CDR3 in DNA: TGTGCCAGCAGATTGGGGACAGGCACATACGAGCAGTACTTC. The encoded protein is CASRLGTGTYEQYF.

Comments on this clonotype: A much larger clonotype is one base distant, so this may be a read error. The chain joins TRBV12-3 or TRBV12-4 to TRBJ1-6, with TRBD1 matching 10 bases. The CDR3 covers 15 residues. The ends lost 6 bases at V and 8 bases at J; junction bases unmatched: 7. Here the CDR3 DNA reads TGTGCCAGCAGACCCGGGACAGGGGTCGATTCACCCCTCCACTTT. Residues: CASRPGTGVDSPLHF.

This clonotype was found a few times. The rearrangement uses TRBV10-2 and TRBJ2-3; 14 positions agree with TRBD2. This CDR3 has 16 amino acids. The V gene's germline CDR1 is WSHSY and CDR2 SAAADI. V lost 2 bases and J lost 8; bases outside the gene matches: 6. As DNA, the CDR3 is TGCGCCAGCAGTGAGCCCGGACTAGCGGGGGGAGCTACGCAGTATTTT. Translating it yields CASSEPGLAGGATQYF.

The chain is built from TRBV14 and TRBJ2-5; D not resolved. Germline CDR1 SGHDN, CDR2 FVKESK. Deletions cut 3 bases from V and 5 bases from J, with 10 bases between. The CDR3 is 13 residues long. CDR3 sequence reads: CASSQNPGETQYF. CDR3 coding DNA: TGTGCCAGCAGCCAGAACCCTGGGGAGACCCAGTACTTC.

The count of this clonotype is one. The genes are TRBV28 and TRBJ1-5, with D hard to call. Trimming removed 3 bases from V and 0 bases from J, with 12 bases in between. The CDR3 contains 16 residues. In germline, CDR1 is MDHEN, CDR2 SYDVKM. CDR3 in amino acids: CASSLEAYHSNQPQHF. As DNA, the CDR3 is TGTGCCAGCAGTTTGGAGGCATACCATAGCAATCAGCCCCAGCATTTT.

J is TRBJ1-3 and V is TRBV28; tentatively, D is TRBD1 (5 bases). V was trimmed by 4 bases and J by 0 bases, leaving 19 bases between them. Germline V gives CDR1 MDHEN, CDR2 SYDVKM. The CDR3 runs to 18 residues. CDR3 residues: CASSSPVLGGRSGNTIYF. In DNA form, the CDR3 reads TGTGCCAGCAGTTCCCCGGTTCTGGGGGGTCGCTCTGGAAACACCATATATTTT.

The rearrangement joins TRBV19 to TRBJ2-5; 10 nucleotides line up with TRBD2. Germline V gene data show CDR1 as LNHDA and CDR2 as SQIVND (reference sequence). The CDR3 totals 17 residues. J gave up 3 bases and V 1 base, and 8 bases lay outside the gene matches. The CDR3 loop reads CASSIGLAGDQEETQYF. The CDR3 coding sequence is TGTGCCAGTAGTATAGGTCTAGCGGGGGACCAAGAAGAGACCCAGTACTTC.

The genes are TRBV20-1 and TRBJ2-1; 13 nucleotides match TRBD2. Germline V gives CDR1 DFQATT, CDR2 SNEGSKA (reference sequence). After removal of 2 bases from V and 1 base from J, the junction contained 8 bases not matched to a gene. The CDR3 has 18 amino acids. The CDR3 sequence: CSARQGAGLAGSYNEQFF. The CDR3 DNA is TGCAGTGCTAGACAGGGAGCGGGACTAGCGGGGTCCTACAATGAGCAGTTCTTC.

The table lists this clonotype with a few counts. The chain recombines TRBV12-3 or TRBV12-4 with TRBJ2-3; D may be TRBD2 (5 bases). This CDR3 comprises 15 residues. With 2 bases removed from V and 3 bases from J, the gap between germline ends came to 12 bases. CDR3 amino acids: CASSLSLRGTDTQYF. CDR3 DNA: TGTGCCAGCAGTTTAAGTTTACGGGGTACAGATACGCAGTATTTT.

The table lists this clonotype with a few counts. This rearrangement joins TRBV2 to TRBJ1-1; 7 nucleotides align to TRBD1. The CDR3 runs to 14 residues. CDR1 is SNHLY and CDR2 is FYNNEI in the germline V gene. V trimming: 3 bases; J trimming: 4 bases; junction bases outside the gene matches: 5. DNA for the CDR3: TGTGCCAGCAGTGAGCAGGGGGGGAGCACTGAAGCTTTCTTT. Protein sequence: CASSEQGGSTEAFF.

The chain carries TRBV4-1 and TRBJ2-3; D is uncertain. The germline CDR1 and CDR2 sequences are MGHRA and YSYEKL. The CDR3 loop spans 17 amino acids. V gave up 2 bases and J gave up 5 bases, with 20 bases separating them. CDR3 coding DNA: TGCGCCAGCAGCCAACTTCTCCAAGCCTCGGTACGAGATACGCAGTATTTT. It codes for CASSQLLQASVRDTQYF.

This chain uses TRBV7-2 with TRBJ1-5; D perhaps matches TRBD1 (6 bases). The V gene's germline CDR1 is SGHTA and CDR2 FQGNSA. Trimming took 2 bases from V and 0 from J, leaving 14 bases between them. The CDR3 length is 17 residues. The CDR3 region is CASSLYREGYSNQPQHF. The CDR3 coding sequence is TGTGCCAGCAGCTTATACAGGGAGGGGTATAGCAATCAGCCCCAGCATTTT.

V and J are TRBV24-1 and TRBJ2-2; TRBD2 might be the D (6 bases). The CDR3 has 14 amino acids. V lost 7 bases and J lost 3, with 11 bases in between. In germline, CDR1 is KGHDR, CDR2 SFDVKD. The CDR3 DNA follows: TGTGCCACCAGCGGGAGTACGGACACCGGGGAGCTGTTTTTT. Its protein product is CATSGSTDTGELFF.

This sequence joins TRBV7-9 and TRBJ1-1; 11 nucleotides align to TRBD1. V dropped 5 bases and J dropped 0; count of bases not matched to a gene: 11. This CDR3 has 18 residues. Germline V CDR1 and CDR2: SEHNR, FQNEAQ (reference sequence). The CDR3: CASSGTRTGGFLNTEAFF. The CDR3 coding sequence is TGTGCCAGCAGCGGAACCCGGACAGGGGGCTTTTTGAACACTGAAGCTTTCTTT.